This TCR beta chain emerged from a study of PD-1 blockade in classical Hodgkin lymphoma. The time point was: cycle 4 day 1 (C4D1), after 5 to 7 weeks of nivolumab. All patients relapsed after autologous stem cell transplantation, and brentuximab vedotin exposure varied. Complete response, partial response or progressive disease was recorded as best response. Some clones are missing from TCRdb's copy, which holds only in-frame ones; the method was immunoSEQ multiplex PCR. The data hold tens of thousands of clones, with around 74% observed a single time. V was clipped by 5 bases and J by 5 bases, with 14 bases between them. The CDR3 has 13 residues. Germline loops: CDR1 SGHRS, CDR2 YFSETQ.

The sample here was peripheral blood mononuclear cells (PBMCs), taken before the fourth cycle of nivolumab. This sequence was found in a human donor with classical Hodgkin lymphoma. The chain employs TRBV5-1 and TRBJ2-7; TRBD1 might be the D (5 bases). CDR3 coding DNA: TGCGCCAGCAGTTCCGACAGAGGCCACGAGCAGTACTTC. Protein sequence: CASSSDRGHEQYF.